A single sample is the source of the 12 T cell receptor beta chains below, sequenced in a study of metastatic and nonmetastatic thyroid tumors. TCRdb reanalyzed the PCR reads with MiXCR. The sample records 75,000 to 100,000 clones, over 9.5% being singletons. No treatment had been given to any patient before thyroid surgery. Material for sequencing was blood. These receptors came from a female donor with papillary thyroid cancer or a benign thyroid nodule (not recorded which). Some clones in this sample may be carry-over from other donors' samples.

In its sample, this clone was seen many times. This chain uses TRBV11-3 with TRBJ1-2, with TRBD1 matching 8 bases. In germline, CDR1 is SGHNT, CDR2 YENEEA. The CDR3 is 13 residues long. V gave up 8 bases and J gave up 6 bases; unmatched junction bases: 8. CDR3 loop: CASPRQGPDGYTF. Written as DNA, the CDR3 is TGTGCCAGCCCCCGACAGGGGCCCGATGGCTACACCTTC.

This clone was recorded at least ten times. J is TRBJ1-2 and V is TRBV20-1; D possibly corresponds to TRBD1 (5 bases). With 3 bases removed from V and 4 bases from J, the gap between germline ends came to 12 bases. The CDR3 is made up of 13 amino acids. Looked up from germline, CDR1 is DFQATT and CDR2 is SNEGSKA (reference sequence). The CDR3 sequence is CSARTASTYGYTF. Written as DNA, the CDR3 is TGCAGTGCTAGGACAGCCAGCACCTATGGCTACACCTTC.

This clone was observed at least ten times. The chain recombines TRBV20-1 with TRBJ2-5; D may be TRBD2 (5 bases). Germline CDR1 DFQATT, CDR2 SNEGSKA (reference sequence). The CDR3 runs 14 residues. The V and J ends lost 0 bases and 4 bases respectively, with 12 bases between them. In DNA form, the CDR3 reads TGCAGTGCTAGAGATTTACTAGTGGGAGAGACCCAGTACTTC. Protein: CSARDLLVGETQYF.

This clone was counted a few times. The V gene is TRBV24-1, the J gene TRBJ2-5; 10 bases fit TRBD2. This CDR3 comprises 18 residues. The V gene's germline CDR1 is KGHDR and CDR2 SFDVKD. Trimming removed 3 bases from V and 5 bases from J; junction bases left unmatched: 14. In DNA, the CDR3 is TGTGCCACCAGTGATCGACCTAGCGGGAGTGTGGTGCTGGAGACCCAGTACTTC. Its protein is CATSDRPSGSVVLETQYF.

The sample holds many counts of this clone. This sequence joins TRBV15 and TRBJ1-5; D gene ambiguous. Germline V lookup: CDR1 LNHNV, CDR2 YYDKDF (reference sequence). Trimming cost V 4 bases and J 4 bases, with 5 bases left between them. The CDR3 runs 12 residues. Written as DNA, the CDR3 is TGTGCCACCAGCAATTTTAATCAGCCCCAGCATTTT. Translating it yields CATSNFNQPQHF.

In this sample, this clone turned up many times. The J gene is TRBJ2-7, the V gene TRBV30; 7 positions agree with TRBD1. Trimming removed 0 bases from V and 7 bases from J; junction bases left unmatched: 12. Per the germline V gene, CDR1 is GTSNPN and CDR2 is SVGIG (reference sequence). The CDR3 length is 15 residues. The DNA for the CDR3 is TGTGCCTGGAGTGTACCCTCCAGGCAGGGGGATGAGCAGTACTTC. Protein sequence: CAWSVPSRQGDEQYF.

This clone was found a few times. A much larger clone differs by one base, so this may be a read error. V gene TRBV19 combines with J gene TRBJ2-3; the match to TRBD2 covers 14 bases. The CDR3 has 15 residues. Germline CDR1 is LNHDA and CDR2 is SQIVND (reference sequence). V trimming: 7 bases; J trimming: 5 bases; junction bases outside the gene matches: 5. CDR3 residues: CASIPGLAGEDTQYF. The CDR3 DNA reads as TGTGCCAGTATTCCGGGACTAGCGGGAGAAGATACGCAGTATTTT.

This clone occurred many times. The chain links TRBV6-1 to TRBJ2-3, with TRBD1 matching over 10 bases. From germline, CDR1 is MNHNS and CDR2 SASEGT. The CDR3 runs to 14 residues. The J segment lost 3 bases and the V segment lost 10 bases, leaving 7 bases of the junction unmatched. CDR3 nucleotides: TGTGCCACGACAGGGGACAGGGGTACAGATACGCAGTATTTT. Protein: CATTGDRGTDTQYF.

This clone was detected many times. The gene calls are TRBV29-1 and TRBJ1-1; 10 bases are a match to TRBD1. Looked up from germline, CDR1 is SQVTM and CDR2 is ANQGSEA. V gave up 3 bases and J gave up 7 bases; unmatched junction bases: 8. The CDR3 sequence is 14 residues long. Here the CDR3 DNA reads TGCAGCGTTGACCGGGACAGGGGAAGAGGTGAAGCTTTCTTT. It encodes CSVDRDRGRGEAFF. The complete variable domain, with remaining parts taken from reference TRBV29-1 and TRBJ1-1, reads SAVISQKPSRDICQRGTSLTIQCQVDSQVTMMFWYRQQPGQSLTLIATANQGSEATYESGFVIDKFPISRPNLTFSTLTVSNMSPEDSSIYLCSVDRDRGRGEAFFGQGTRLTVV.

This clone was seen more than once but under ten times. One base away lies a much larger clone, so this may be a sequencing read error. The chain joins TRBV19 to TRBJ2-7, with 10 positions matching TRBD2. The CDR3 runs to 16 residues. Germline V gene lookup returns CDR1 LNHDA and CDR2 SQIVND (reference sequence). The CDR3, as DNA: TGTGCCAGTAGTATGATAGCGGGAGGCAGCTCCTACGAGCATTACTTC. This sequence encodes CASSMIAGGSSYEHYF.

This clone was observed at least ten times. A junction end diverges from the germline sequence, so it may reflect a read error. CDR3 nucleotides: TGTGCCACCAGTGTTTTGACAGGGGGCTCAGATACGCAGTATTTT. This gives the protein CATSVLTGGSDTQYF. This rearrangement joins TRBV24-1 to TRBJ2-3; 10 positions match TRBD1. Germline CDR1 is KGHDR and CDR2 is SFDVKD. This CDR3 comprises 15 residues.

This clone occurred many times. CDR3: CASGLRDRGLGEKLFF. DNA of the CDR3: TGTGCTAGTGGTTTGAGGGACAGGGGATTGGGTGAAAAACTGTTTTTT. J is TRBJ1-4 and V is TRBV12-5, with 10 bases identical to TRBD1. The CDR3 is made up of 16 amino acids. Germline lookup yields CDR1 LGHNT and CDR2 FRNRAP. V was clipped by 2 bases and J by 7 bases; unmatched bases: 7.